One TCR beta chain is described in this entry. No antigen is known for it. No much larger clone exists at a distance of one base, and base qualities are not known. Germline trimming: 0 bases from V, 6 bases from J; junction bases outside gene matches: 1. CDR1 SGDLS and CDR2 YYNGEE are derived from the germline V gene. The CDR3 runs 14 residues from the cysteine to the phenylalanine. The CDR3 DNA has 42 bases and is translated from base 1. The sample belongs to a study of technical replicates of blood from a few donors (dated by TCRdb to the late 2010s). Library prep was done by the immunoSEQ multiplex PCR assay. The clones in this table, taken by TCRdb from immuneACCESS, are in-frame only. Not every clone is retained; where verified, under half of the shortfall comes from an unresolved V gene, and the cause of the rest is unknown. Within this sample are about 79,000 clones, with 75% to 95% of them counted one time only. Clones ranked in the top ten supply 0.3% to 0.45% of the sample.

Sequenced: T cells isolated from PBMCs. This TCR was recovered from a human donor in good health. Some clones in this sample may be carry-over from other donors' samples. The receptor chain draws on TRBV9 and TRBJ2-7, and TRBD2 matches 12 of the central bases. The CDR3 is CASSVEGLAGEQYF. In nucleotides, the sequence is TGTGCCAGCAGCGTAGAGGGACTAGCGGGCGAGCAGTACTTC.